Listed below are T cell receptor beta chains from one sample, sequenced in a study of beta chain features in type 1 diabetes. The method was immunoSEQ multiplex PCR; TCRdb's version includes in-frame clones alone and lacks a portion of them. The sample consists of roughly 150,000 clones, approximately 62% of them appearing once. Sequences were obtained from naive CD4+ T cells from blood. The receptors shown here come from a man aged 25-40 years with type 1 diabetes. The CDR3 runs from the conserved cysteine through the conserved F or W. The D gene is left open where the match is weak. Size values are once, few and many counts, or a class for expanded clones, and some rows have none.

clone_size j_call d_call v_call cdr3_nt cdr3_aa
- TRBJ2-5 TRBD2 TRBV29-1 TGCAGCGCAGCGGGACGGCTGTACCAAGAGACCCAGTACTTC CSAAGRLYQETQYF
few TRBJ2-3 - TRBV7-9 TGTGCCAGCAGCTTGTCCGGGGGAACAGATACGCAGTATTTT CASSLSGGTDTQYF
few TRBJ1-2 - TRBV23-1 TGCGCCAGCAGTCAACGGGGTAATGGCTACACCTTC CASSQRGNGYTF
- TRBJ1-4 - TRBV2 TGTGCCAGCAGTGGGAGGACCCTCCTTGAAAAACTGTTTTTT CASSGRTLLEKLFF
- TRBJ2-5 - TRBV28 TGTGCCAGCAGTTTGGGGCGGACCGGCCTAGAAGAGACCCAGTACTTC CASSLGRTGLEETQYF
- TRBJ2-7 - TRBV11-2 TGTGCCAGCAGCCTACCTAGTGGACGAGGTAGGAAGTACTTC CASSLPSGRGRKYF
- TRBJ2-7 - TRBV5-6 TGTGCCAGCAGCTTGGCATCCGAGCAGTACTTC CASSLASEQYF
once TRBJ2-5 TRBD1 TRBV9 TGTGCCAGCAGCGCGGGACAGGGATTTCGAGAGACCCAGTACTTC CASSAGQGFRETQYF
few TRBJ2-5 - TRBV10-3 TGTGCCATCAGCGAGGGCCCGGAGACCCAGTACTTC CAISEGPETQYF
- TRBJ1-3 - TRBV29-1 TGCAGCGTGGGGGACGGAAACACCATATATTTT CSVGDGNTIYF